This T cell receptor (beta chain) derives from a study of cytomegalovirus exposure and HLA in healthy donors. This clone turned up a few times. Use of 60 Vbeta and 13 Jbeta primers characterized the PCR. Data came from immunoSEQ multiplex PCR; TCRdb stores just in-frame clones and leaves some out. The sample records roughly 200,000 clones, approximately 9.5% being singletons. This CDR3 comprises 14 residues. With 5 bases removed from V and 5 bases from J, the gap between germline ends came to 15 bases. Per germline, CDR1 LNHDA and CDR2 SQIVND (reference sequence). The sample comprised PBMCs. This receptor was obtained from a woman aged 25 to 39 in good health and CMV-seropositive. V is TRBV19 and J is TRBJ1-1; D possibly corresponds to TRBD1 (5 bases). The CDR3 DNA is TGTGCCAGTAGTCCCCGTCGGGGGAGAACTGAAGCTTTCTTT. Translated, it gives CASSPRRGRTEAFF.